This passage covers 17 T cell receptor beta chains from one sample sequenced in a study of T cell clonality in common variable immunodeficiency. TCRdb keeps only in-frame clones here, not all; method: immunoSEQ multiplex PCR. Singletons are absent from the sample, which has around 34,000 clones. Sequences were obtained from peripheral blood mononuclear cells. The origin of the receptors is a person between 18 and 75 years old in good health.

This clone was seen repeatedly, ten times or more. The CDR3 end lies 3 residues beyond the end of the read and is filled in from the germline J gene. V is TRBV19 and J is TRBJ2-2; 12 bases align to TRBD2. Germline lookup yields CDR1 LNHDA and CDR2 SQIVND (reference sequence). Trimming removed 6 bases from V and 4 bases from J; junction bases left unmatched: 21. The CDR3 runs 21 residues. CDR3 protein: CASRQPGLAGIFQSGTGELFF. The sequenced CDR3 bases are TGTGCCAGTAGGCAACCTGGACTAGCGGGAATTTTTCAGTCGGGCACCGGGGAG.

This clone has only a few counts. The missing CDR3 end, 3 residues past where the read stops, is filled in from the germline J gene. The V call is TRBV2, the J call TRBJ2-2; D is possibly TRBD2 (5 bases). The CDR3 loop spans 13 amino acids. Germline lookup yields CDR1 SNHLY and CDR2 FYNNEI. Between the trimmed V and J ends, which lost 6 bases and 9 bases, there was a span of 14 bases. Partial CDR3 DNA: TGTGCCAGCAGAACGGGGTCCTCTAGGGAG. It translates to CASRTGSSRE. The whole CDR3 sequence reads CASRTGSSRELFF.

This clone was observed at least ten times. This CDR3 reads CASSTFPLTREWYNEQFF. The CDR3 bases that were read are TGTGCCAGCAGTACCTTTCCCCTAACGCGGGAGTGGTACAATGAG. The chain is built from TRBV12-3 or TRBV12-4 and TRBJ2-1; 7 bases are a match to TRBD2. The read terminates 3 residues before the CDR3 end, so the remaining end is supplied by the germline J gene. This CDR3 has 18 residues. V was clipped by 5 bases and J by 4 bases; unmatched bases: 17.

Many counts were recorded for this clone. The observed sequence ends 3 residues before the CDR3 terminus, with the missing tail filled in from the germline J gene. The chain carries TRBV6-4 and TRBJ2-2; a possible D gene is TRBD1 (6 bases). V was shortened by 6 bases and J by 5 bases, with 10 bases between the two germline ends. Germline V gene data show CDR1 as MRHNA and CDR2 as SNTAGT. The CDR3 extends over 13 amino acids. This CDR3 reads CASRPQGTGELFF. The CDR3 bases that were read are TGTGCCAGCAGACCCCAGGGGACCGGGGAG.

This clone has a count of ten or more. The read ends 3 residues shy of where the CDR3 ends; the end is completed using the germline J gene. The rearrangement uses TRBV5-1 and TRBJ2-3; 11 positions agree with TRBD1. The V gene end was trimmed by 0 bases and the J gene end by 4 bases; junction bases not matched to a gene: 4. The CDR3 runs to 16 residues. Germline CDR1 and CDR2: SGHRS and YFSETQ. CDR3: CASSLARTGGADTQYF. Incomplete CDR3 DNA: TGCGCCAGCAGCTTGGCCCGGACAGGGGGCGCAGATACG.

This clone was counted only a few times. The CDR3 end is not reached by the read, which stops 3 residues before it; the germline J gene fills it in. The chain has TRBV2 and TRBJ2-5, with 7 nucleotides matching TRBD1. After removal of 8 bases from V and 7 bases from J, the junction contained 13 bases not matched to a gene. The germline V gene has CDR1 SNHLY and CDR2 FYNNEI. The CDR3 runs 14 residues. This CDR3 reads CASQGVWEPGTQYF. The covered CDR3 bases are TGTGCCAGCCAGGGGGTCTGGGAACCGGGGACC.

This clone showed up many times. The read ends 3 residues before the CDR3 terminus; that terminus is restored from the germline J gene. The chain is built from TRBV5-4 and TRBJ2-2; maybe TRBD2 (5 bases). The germline V gene has CDR1 SGHNT and CDR2 YYREEE (reference sequence). Trimming cost V 5 bases and J 5 bases, with 13 bases left between them. CDR3 length equals 14 residues. This CDR3 reads CASSGSTGTGELFF. The part of the CDR3 DNA that was read is TGTGCCAGCAGTGGCAGCACGGGGACCGGGGAG.

This clone has at least ten counts. The missing CDR3 end, 3 residues past where the read stops, is filled in from the germline J gene. This rearrangement joins TRBV19 to TRBJ1-1; 11 bases agree with TRBD1. Germline CDR1 is LNHDA and CDR2 is SQIVND (reference sequence). The CDR3 covers 14 residues. V shed 7 bases and J 4 bases; nucleotides not matched to a gene: 5. The CDR3 loop reads CASKTGTGGTEAFF. The DNA read from the CDR3 is TGTGCCAGTAAAACCGGGACAGGGGGCACTGAA.

This clone appeared many times. The observed sequence ends 3 residues before the CDR3 terminus, with the missing tail filled in from the germline J gene. V is TRBV6-2 or TRBV6-3 and J is TRBJ1-1; TRBD1 agrees at 7 bases. CDR1 and CDR2 (germline): MNHEY, SVGEGT. This CDR3 comprises 16 residues. Trimming took 6 bases from V and 0 from J; bases not matched to a gene: 10. CDR3 sequence: CASRWDRNPMNTEAFF. CDR3 DNA (partial): TGTGCCAGCAGGTGGGACAGAAACCCCATGAACACTGAA.

In this sample, this clone turned up many times. Sequencing ends 3 residues short of the CDR3 end; the germline J gene provides the rest. The J gene is TRBJ2-7, the V gene TRBV5-6; tentative D call: TRBD1 (5 bases). Per the germline V gene, CDR1 is SGHDT and CDR2 is YYEEEE. The V end was cut by 0 bases, the J end by 0 bases, with 10 bases between. This CDR3 is built from 15 residues. The sequenced part of the CDR3 DNA is TGTGCCAGCAGCTTGGGGGGCATACTCTCCTACGAG. It codes for CASSLGGILSYE. The whole CDR3 protein is CASSLGGILSYEQYF.

This clone was found many times. Read data end 3 residues before the CDR3 end; the end is taken from the germline J gene. This chain uses TRBV20-1 with TRBJ2-5, with 7 bases aligning to TRBD1. J gave up 6 bases and V 6 bases, and 7 bases lay outside the gene matches. CDR1 and CDR2 (germline): DFQATT, SNEGSKA (reference sequence). The CDR3 consists of 12 residues. The CDR3 bases that were read are TGCAGTGCAAAAGGGGGCCCGCAGACC. This translates into CSAKGGPQT. The entire CDR3 protein reads CSAKGGPQTQYF.

This clone was seen repeatedly, ten times or more. The part of the CDR3 DNA that was read is TGCAGTGCTAGCAAAGAGACC. Translating gives CSASKET. The whole CDR3 protein is CSASKETQYF. The chain uses TRBV20-1 and TRBJ2-5; no reliable D call. Read coverage stops 3 residues before the CDR3 terminus; the germline J gene supplies the remainder. Germline V gene data show CDR1 as DFQATT and CDR2 as SNEGSKA (reference sequence). V lost 3 bases and J 3 bases, leaving 2 bases between the germline ends. This CDR3 has 10 amino acids.

This clone was picked up a small number of times. The CDR3: CASRGTAYNEQFF. The DNA read from the CDR3 is TGTGCCAGCAGGGGGACAGCTTACAATGAG. The V gene is TRBV25-1, the J gene TRBJ2-1; 7 positions match TRBD1. The observed sequence ends 3 residues before the CDR3 terminus, with the missing tail filled in from the germline J gene. After removal of 6 bases from V and 4 bases from J, the junction contained 3 bases not matched to a gene. This CDR3 has 13 amino acids. The germline CDR1 and CDR2 sequences are MGHDK and SYGVNS.

This clone showed up many times. The read terminates 3 residues ahead of where the CDR3 ends, so the germline J gene completes it. This sequence joins TRBV30 and TRBJ1-5, with D tentatively TRBD1 (5 bases). Trimming took 3 bases from V and 3 from J, leaving 9 bases between them. In germline, CDR1 is GTSNPN, CDR2 SVGIG (reference sequence). The CDR3 is made up of 13 amino acids. The part of the CDR3 DNA that was read is TGTGCCTGGAGCACGGGACTCAATCAGCCC. Amino acids: CAWSTGLNQP. The entire CDR3 protein is CAWSTGLNQPQHF.

This clone was observed at least ten times. CDR3 bases read: TGTGCCAGCAGTGAATCACAGGGGGACCAAGAGACC. This codes for CASSESQGDQET. The entire CDR3 sequence reads CASSESQGDQETQYF. V gene TRBV6-1 combines with J gene TRBJ2-5; TRBD1 aligns across 8 bases. The read terminates 3 residues before the CDR3 end, so the remaining end is supplied by the germline J gene. The CDR3 extends over 15 amino acids. Germline V lookup: CDR1 MNHNS, CDR2 SASEGT. Trimming at V came to 2 bases and at J to 0 bases, leaving 2 bases not matched to a gene.

This clone showed up many times. The DNA ends 3 residues before the CDR3 does, and the rest of the CDR3 is filled in from the germline J gene. The chain combines TRBV30 with TRBJ1-1; D uncertain. The CDR3 consists of 13 residues. The V gene's germline CDR1 is GTSNPN and CDR2 SVGIG (reference sequence). V shed 3 bases and J shed 2 bases, with 10 bases lying between them. The DNA read from the CDR3 is TGTGCCTGGAGACTCCACCGAAACACTGAA. It codes for CAWRLHRNTE. The whole CDR3 reads CAWRLHRNTEAFF.

This clone was recorded many times. The read halts 3 residues ahead of the CDR3 end, with the missing end drawn from the germline J gene. The chain uses TRBV4-1 and TRBJ1-2; 7 positions agree with TRBD1. This CDR3 contains 15 residues. CDR1 is MGHRA, CDR2 YSYEKL, per germline. The V gene end was trimmed by 5 bases and the J gene end by 0 bases; junction bases not matched to a gene: 6. CDR3 DNA (partial): TGCGCCAGCAGCGAGACCGGGACAGCTAACTATGGC. It yields the protein CASSETGTANYG. The CDR3, in full, reads CASSETGTANYGYTF.